A single sample is the source of the 27 T cell receptor beta chains below, sequenced in a study of blood T cell repertoires in COVID-19. Repertoires were generated with immunoSEQ multiplex PCR, while TCRdb's copy carries only in-frame clones and drops some. The repertoire holds hundreds of thousands of clones, 83% seen once, with around 5.4% in the top ten. Input material: peripheral blood. The receptors were gathered from a man at least 80 years old with acute or convalescent COVID-19.

The chain uses TRBV7-6 and TRBJ1-2; no clear D gene. Looked up from germline, CDR1 is SGHVS and CDR2 is FNYEAQ. V was pared by 8 bases and J by 4 bases, with 20 bases between. CDR3 size: 15 residues. The CDR3, as DNA: TGTGCCAGCGGCGACCCCGGGAGCCATAGCTATGGCTACACCTTC. Its translation: CASGDPGSHSYGYTF. Combining the CDR3 with reference TRBV7-6 and TRBJ1-2 gives the whole variable domain GAGVSQSPRYKVTKRGQDVALRCDPISGHVSLYWYRQALGQGPEFLTYFNYEAQQDKSGLPNDRFSAERPEGSISTLTIQRTEQRDSAMYRCASGDPGSHSYGYTFGSGTRLTVV.

This clone was counted once. V gene TRBV9 combines with J gene TRBJ2-5, with D unresolved. With 0 bases removed from V and 5 bases from J, the gap between germline ends came to 14 bases. This CDR3 comprises 15 residues. Looked up from germline, CDR1 is SGDLS and CDR2 is YYNGEE. The CDR3 bases are TGTGCCAGCAGCGTAGCGAATCTTGGCTCGGAGACCCAGTACTTC. Translated: CASSVANLGSETQYF.

In nucleotides, the CDR3 is TGTGCCATCAGTAGGGGGTCCCTCTCCTACGAGCAGTACTTC. Translated, it gives CAISRGSLSYEQYF. The chain couples TRBV10-3 to TRBJ2-7; TRBD1 might be the D (6 bases). Between the trimmed V and J ends, which lost 5 bases and 0 bases, there was a span of 11 bases. CDR3 length: 14 amino acids. Per germline, CDR1 ENHRY and CDR2 SYGVKD.

CDR3 DNA sequence: TGTGCCAGCAGCAACCAACCGGGACAGAACACTGAAGCTTTCTTT. Amino acid sequence: CASSNQPGQNTEAFF. The gene calls are TRBV28 and TRBJ1-1, with D perhaps TRBD1 (6 bases). The CDR3 is 15 residues long. V was pared by 6 bases and J by 1 base, with 15 bases between. The V gene's germline CDR1 is MDHEN and CDR2 SYDVKM. The full variable domain, in which reference TRBV28 and TRBJ1-1 provide the parts outside the CDR3, is DVKVTQSSRYLVKRTGEKVFLECVQDMDHENMFWYRQDPGLGLRLIYFSYDVKMKEKGDIPEGYSVSREKKERFSLILESASTNQTSMYLCASSNQPGQNTEAFFGQGTRLTVV.

This clone was observed a handful of times. V usage is TRBV10-3 and J usage is TRBJ2-3; the D is unclear. Deletions cut 2 bases from V and 4 bases from J, with 4 bases between. This CDR3 has 12 amino acids. The V gene's germline CDR1 is ENHRY and CDR2 SYGVKD. The CDR3 loop reads CAISETADTQYF. CDR3 DNA: TGTGCCATCAGTGAGACTGCAGATACGCAGTATTTT.

The chain carries TRBV2 and TRBJ2-7, with 9 bases that match TRBD1. This CDR3 region has 14 residues. V lost 6 bases and J lost 3; bases outside the gene matches: 6. Germline assignment: CDR1 SNHLY and CDR2 FYNNEI. CDR3 DNA sequence: TGTGCCAGCAGCGGACAGGGGCCCCGCTACGAGCAGTACTTC. Protein sequence: CASSGQGPRYEQYF.

This sequence joins TRBV3-1 (or the pseudogene TRBV3-2) and TRBJ2-4; 12 bases are shared with TRBD1. The V segment lost 2 bases and the J segment 7 bases; nucleotides outside the gene matches: 9. CDR1 is LGHDT and CDR2 is YNNKEL in the germline V gene (reference sequence). The CDR3 loop spans 17 amino acids. In DNA form, the CDR3 reads TGTGCCAGCAGCCAATCGTGGGACAGGGGGCCCGGGAACATTCAGTACTTC. It codes for CASSQSWDRGPGNIQYF.

Ten or more counts support this clone. The chain recombines TRBV5-1 with TRBJ2-7; 8 positions match TRBD1. V was clipped by 4 bases and J by 5 bases; unmatched bases: 14. The germline CDR1 and CDR2 sequences are SGHRS and YFSETQ. The CDR3 is 16 residues long. Written as DNA, the CDR3 is TGCGCCAGCAGCATAACGACAGGGGCGGCCGGTGACGAGCAGTACTTC. As protein: CASSITTGAAGDEQYF.

The CDR3 coding sequence is TGTGCCAGCAGCATTAGGGGGGGCTTCCTCGGTGAAGCTTTCTTT. Protein: CASSIRGGFLGEAFF. The chain employs TRBV5-5 and TRBJ1-1; TRBD1 might be the D (6 bases). The germline CDR1 and CDR2 sequences are SGHKS and YYEKEE (reference sequence). The CDR3 consists of 15 residues. V dropped 4 bases and J dropped 7 bases, with 20 bases sitting between them.

V and J are TRBV7-9 and TRBJ1-5; TRBD1 matches at 9 bases. Germline CDR1 reads SEHNR; CDR2 reads FQNEAQ (reference sequence). V trimming: 6 bases; J trimming: 5 bases; junction bases outside the gene matches: 5. The CDR3 loop spans 14 amino acids. CDR3 amino acids: CASSEQGAHQPQHF. As DNA, the CDR3 is TGTGCCAGCAGTGAACAGGGGGCTCATCAGCCCCAGCATTTT.

The rearrangement joins TRBV10-1 to TRBJ1-1; 7 bases are shared with TRBD1. CDR1 is WNHNN, CDR2 SYGVQD, per germline (reference sequence). Trimming cost V 5 bases and J 2 bases; bases outside gene matches: 11. CDR3 size: 16 residues. The CDR3 DNA reads TGCGCCAGCAGTAAGACCTCGGGACAGACTAACACTGAAGCTTTCTTT. Translated: CASSKTSGQTNTEAFF.

The V and J genes are TRBV25-1 and TRBJ2-3, with 14 bases aligning to TRBD2. The trim removed 4 bases at V and 1 base at J, leaving 4 bases unmatched. In germline, CDR1 is MGHDK, CDR2 SYGVNS. CDR3 length: 17 residues. The CDR3 DNA sequence: TGTGCCAGCAGTGCCTTGACTAGCGGGGGGGGCACAGATACGCAGTATTTT. This codes for CASSALTSGGGTDTQYF.

The gene calls are TRBV4-2 and TRBJ2-1, with 12 bases that match TRBD2. V was clipped by 6 bases and J by 3 bases; unmatched bases: 12. Germline loops: CDR1 LGHNA, CDR2 YNFKEQ. The CDR3 contains 18 residues. This chain's CDR3 is CASRQTLLAGGRYNEQFF. CDR3 DNA: TGTGCCAGCAGACAAACCTTACTAGCGGGAGGCCGCTACAATGAGCAGTTCTTC.

This clone was counted a few times. The chain couples TRBV7-8 to TRBJ1-3; D not certain. The CDR3 extends over 17 amino acids. From germline, CDR1 is SGHVS and CDR2 FQNEAQ. V lost 1 base to trimming and J lost 5 bases, with 18 bases between them. For the CDR3, the DNA is TGTGCCAGCAGCTTAGTGGCGGGAGCGACCGTAAGAAACACCATATATTTT. Protein: CASSLVAGATVRNTIYF. Looking up the rest from reference TRBV7-8 and TRBJ1-3 gives the full variable domain: GAGVSQSPRYKVAKRGQDVALRCDPISGHVSLFWYQQALGQGPEFLTYFQNEAQLDKSGLPSDRFFAERPEGSVSTLKIQRTQQEDSAVYLCASSLVAGATVRNTIYFGEGSWLTVV.

V usage is TRBV6-5 and J usage is TRBJ1-5; 7 bases are a match to TRBD1. Germline CDR1 is MNHEY and CDR2 is SVGAGI. V was clipped by 6 bases and J by 7 bases; unmatched bases: 9. CDR3 length: 14 amino acids. The CDR3 coding sequence is TGTGCCAGCAGCCAGGACAGGTCTTACCAGCCCCAGCATTTT. Translating it yields CASSQDRSYQPQHF.

This chain uses TRBV24-1 with TRBJ2-1; 11 bases match TRBD1. Per the germline V gene, CDR1 is KGHDR and CDR2 is SFDVKD. The length of the CDR3 is 15 residues. The junction had 4 bases not matched to a gene; V was cut back by 5 bases and J by 5 bases. This CDR3 is CATSVGDRGDNEQFF. The CDR3, as DNA: TGTGCCACCAGTGTCGGGGACAGGGGGGACAATGAGCAGTTCTTC.

This clone was observed once. The rearrangement uses TRBV28 and TRBJ1-1; possible D gene TRBD1, 6 bases. CDR3 length equals 14 residues. The germline V gene has CDR1 MDHEN and CDR2 SYDVKM. V was clipped by 7 bases and J by 0 bases, with 12 bases between them. The chain's CDR3 is CASKLQGLNTEAFF. For the CDR3, the DNA is TGTGCCAGCAAGCTACAGGGTTTGAACACTGAAGCTTTCTTT.

This clone has a handful of counts. J is TRBJ1-2 and V is TRBV12-3 or TRBV12-4, with 9 bases aligning to TRBD1. V dropped 7 bases and J dropped 3; count of bases not matched to a gene: 3. This CDR3 comprises 13 residues. The CDR3 loop reads CASKRTGDYGYTF. The CDR3 bases are TGTGCCAGCAAACGGACAGGGGACTATGGCTACACCTTC.

This clone came up a few times. This chain links TRBV27 with TRBJ1-5; TRBD1 agrees at 7 bases. The CDR3 contains 15 residues. The V segment lost 6 bases and the J segment 0 bases; nucleotides outside the gene matches: 5. Germline V lookup: CDR1 MNHEY, CDR2 SMNVEV (reference sequence). CDR3 residues: CASRGGQISNQPQHF. The CDR3 DNA reads as TGTGCCAGCAGGGGGGGACAGATTAGCAATCAGCCCCAGCATTTT.

The chain links TRBV29-1 to TRBJ1-5; tentative D call: TRBD1 (5 bases). The V end was cut by 6 bases, the J end by 5 bases, with 11 bases between. Germline V lookup: CDR1 SQVTM, CDR2 ANQGSEA. The CDR3 runs 12 residues. The CDR3 reads CSVGAEHQPQHF. The CDR3 region has the DNA TGCAGCGTAGGGGCAGAGCATCAGCCCCAGCATTTT.

The gene calls are TRBV14 and TRBJ2-1; the D is unclear. V lost 2 bases and J 9 bases, leaving 11 bases between the germline ends. The CDR3 consists of 13 residues. Germline V gene data show CDR1 as SGHDN and CDR2 as FVKESK. This CDR3 is CASSQNPLVEQFF. As DNA, the CDR3 is TGTGCCAGCAGCCAAAACCCCCTAGTTGAGCAGTTCTTC.

The chain is built from TRBV27 and TRBJ1-1, with TRBD1 identical over 10 bases. V dropped 6 bases and J dropped 7; count of bases not matched to a gene: 5. The CDR3 loop spans 13 amino acids. The germline V gene encodes CDR1 MNHEY and CDR2 SMNVEV (reference sequence). CDR3 sequence: CASRDRDRGEAFF. CDR3 DNA sequence: TGTGCCAGCAGAGATCGGGACAGGGGTGAAGCTTTCTTT.

The chain recombines TRBV6-1 with TRBJ2-1; perhaps TRBD2 as D (5 bases). The CDR3 spans 14 residues. From germline, CDR1 is MNHNS and CDR2 SASEGT. V lost 2 bases, J lost 14 bases, and 19 bases lay in between. CDR3 protein: CASSEPGIPSLEFF. The CDR3 DNA is TGTGCCAGCAGTGAACCGGGAATCCCTAGCTTGGAGTTCTTC.

The genes are TRBV2 and TRBJ2-2; the D is unclear. V was shortened by 1 base and J by 6 bases, with 12 bases between the two germline ends. This CDR3 is 15 amino acids long. Germline lookup yields CDR1 SNHLY and CDR2 FYNNEI. CDR3 residues: CASSEGALSAGELFF. Here the CDR3 DNA reads TGTGCCAGCAGTGAAGGGGCCCTTAGTGCCGGGGAGCTGTTTTTT.

J is TRBJ2-7 and V is TRBV28, with 12 positions matching TRBD2. Per the germline V gene, CDR1 is MDHEN and CDR2 is SYDVKM. There are 15 residues in the CDR3. V trimming: 2 bases; J trimming: 4 bases; junction bases outside the gene matches: 3. CDR3 nucleotides: TGTGCCAGCAGTTTAATGCTAGCGGGAGGGTACGAGCAGTACTTC. Translated, it gives CASSLMLAGGYEQYF.

The J gene is TRBJ1-1, the V gene TRBV19; D unresolved. The germline V and J ends were trimmed by 7 bases and 8 bases, with 17 bases remaining between them. Germline values: CDR1 LNHDA, CDR2 SQIVND (reference sequence). The CDR3 contains 13 residues. The CDR3 sequence is CASIGQSAAEAFF. CDR3 coding DNA: TGTGCCAGTATTGGCCAGTCCGCCGCCGAAGCTTTCTTT.

This clone was detected only a few times. The chain recombines TRBV12-3 or TRBV12-4 with TRBJ1-1; D call uncertain. With 6 bases removed from V and 0 bases from J, the gap between germline ends came to 5 bases. The CDR3 has 12 amino acids. CDR3 nucleotide sequence: TGTGCCAGCAGACGGGTGAACACTGAAGCTTTCTTT. As protein: CASRRVNTEAFF.